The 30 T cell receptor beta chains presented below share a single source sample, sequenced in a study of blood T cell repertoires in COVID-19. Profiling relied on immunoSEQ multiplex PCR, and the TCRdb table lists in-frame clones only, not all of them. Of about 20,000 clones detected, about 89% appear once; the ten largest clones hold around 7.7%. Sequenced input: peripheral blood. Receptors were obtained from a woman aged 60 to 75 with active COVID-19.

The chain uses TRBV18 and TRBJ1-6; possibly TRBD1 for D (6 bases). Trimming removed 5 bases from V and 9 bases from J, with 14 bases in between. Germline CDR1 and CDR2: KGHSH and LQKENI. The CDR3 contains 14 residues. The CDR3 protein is CASSSDSRRSPLHF. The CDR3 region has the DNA TGTGCCAGCTCATCGGACAGCAGGCGTTCACCCCTCCACTTT. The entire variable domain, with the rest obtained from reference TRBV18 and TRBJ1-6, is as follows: NAGVMQNPRHLVRRRGQEARLRCSPMKGHSHVYWYRQLPEEGLKFMVYLQKENIIDESGMPKERFSAEFPKEGPSILRIQQVVRGDSAAYFCASSSDSRRSPLHFGNGTRLTVT.

The CDR3 sequence: CASSYTGLEAFF. As DNA, the CDR3 is TGTGCCAGCAGTTACACAGGGTTGGAAGCTTTCTTT. The chain links TRBV2 to TRBJ1-1; a weak D match, TRBD1 (6 bases). This CDR3 is built from 12 residues. Germline assignment: CDR1 SNHLY and CDR2 FYNNEI. The ends were cut back, 5 bases at V and 8 bases at J, with 12 bases in the middle.

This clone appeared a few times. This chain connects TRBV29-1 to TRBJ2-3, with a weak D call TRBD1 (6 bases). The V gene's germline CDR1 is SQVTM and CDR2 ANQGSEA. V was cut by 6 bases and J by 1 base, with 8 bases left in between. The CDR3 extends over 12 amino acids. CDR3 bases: TGCAGCGTCTACAGGGGCACAGATACGCAGTATTTT. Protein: CSVYRGTDTQYF.

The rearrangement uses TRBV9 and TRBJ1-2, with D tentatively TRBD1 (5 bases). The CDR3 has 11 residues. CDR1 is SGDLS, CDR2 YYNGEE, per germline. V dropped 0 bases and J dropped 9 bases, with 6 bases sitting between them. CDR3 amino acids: CASSVAGRYTF. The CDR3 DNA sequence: TGTGCCAGCAGCGTAGCAGGGCGCTACACCTTC.

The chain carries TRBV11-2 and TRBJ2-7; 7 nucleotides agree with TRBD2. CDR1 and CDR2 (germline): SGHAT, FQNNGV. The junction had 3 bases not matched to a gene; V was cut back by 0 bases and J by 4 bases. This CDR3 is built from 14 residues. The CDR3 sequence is CASSLDRGVYEQYF. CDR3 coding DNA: TGTGCCAGCAGCTTAGATCGGGGGGTTTACGAGCAGTACTTC.

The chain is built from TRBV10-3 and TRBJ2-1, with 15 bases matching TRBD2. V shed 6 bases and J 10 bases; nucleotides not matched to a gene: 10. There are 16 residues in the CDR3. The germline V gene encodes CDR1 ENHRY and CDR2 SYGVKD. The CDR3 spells CAISPRTSGGAGEQFF. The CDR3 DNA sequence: TGTGCCATCAGCCCTCGGACTAGCGGGGGGGCGGGGGAGCAGTTCTTC.

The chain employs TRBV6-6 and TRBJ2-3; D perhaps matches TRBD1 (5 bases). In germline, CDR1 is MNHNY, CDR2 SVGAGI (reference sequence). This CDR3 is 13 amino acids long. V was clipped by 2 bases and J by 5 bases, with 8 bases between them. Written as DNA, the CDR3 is TGTGCCAGCAGTTACAGGGGTGTAGATACGCAGTATTTT. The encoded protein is CASSYRGVDTQYF.

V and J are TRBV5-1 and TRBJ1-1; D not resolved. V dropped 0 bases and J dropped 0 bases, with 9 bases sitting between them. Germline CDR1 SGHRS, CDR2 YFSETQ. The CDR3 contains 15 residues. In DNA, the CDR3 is TGCGCCAGCAGCTTGGCCAGCGGACTGAACACTGAAGCTTTCTTT. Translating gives CASSLASGLNTEAFF.

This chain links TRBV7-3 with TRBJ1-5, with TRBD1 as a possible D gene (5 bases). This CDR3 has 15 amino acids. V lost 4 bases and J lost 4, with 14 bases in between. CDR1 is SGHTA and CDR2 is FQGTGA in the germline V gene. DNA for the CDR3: TGTGCCAGCAGCTCCCGCCCCGACAGAAATCAGCCCCAGCATTTT. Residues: CASSSRPDRNQPQHF.

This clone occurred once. The CDR3 protein is CASELSSGANVLTF. CDR3 DNA: TGTGCCAGCGAGCTTAGCTCTGGGGCCAACGTCCTGACTTTC. The V gene is TRBV7-8, the J gene TRBJ2-6; D call uncertain. V was trimmed by 8 bases and J by 0 bases, leaving 8 bases between them. In germline, CDR1 is SGHVS, CDR2 FQNEAQ. The CDR3 contains 14 residues.

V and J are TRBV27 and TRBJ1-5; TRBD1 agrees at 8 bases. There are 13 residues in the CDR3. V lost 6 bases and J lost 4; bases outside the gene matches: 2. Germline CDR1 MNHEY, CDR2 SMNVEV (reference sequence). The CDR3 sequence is CASRGQENQPQHF. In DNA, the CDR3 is TGTGCCAGCAGGGGACAGGAGAATCAGCCCCAGCATTTT.

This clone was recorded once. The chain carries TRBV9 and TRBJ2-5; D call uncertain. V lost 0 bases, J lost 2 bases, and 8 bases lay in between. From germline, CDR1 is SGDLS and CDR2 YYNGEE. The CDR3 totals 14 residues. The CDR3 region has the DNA TGTGCCAGCAGCGTAGGCGGCCTTCAAGAGACCCAGTACTTC. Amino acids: CASSVGGLQETQYF.

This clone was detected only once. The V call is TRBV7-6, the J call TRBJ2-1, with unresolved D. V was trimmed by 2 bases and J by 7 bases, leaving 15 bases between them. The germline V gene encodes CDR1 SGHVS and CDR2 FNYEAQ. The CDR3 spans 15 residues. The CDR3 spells CASSLSPGPRNEQFF. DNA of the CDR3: TGTGCCAGCAGCTTAAGTCCAGGTCCGAGAAATGAGCAGTTCTTC.

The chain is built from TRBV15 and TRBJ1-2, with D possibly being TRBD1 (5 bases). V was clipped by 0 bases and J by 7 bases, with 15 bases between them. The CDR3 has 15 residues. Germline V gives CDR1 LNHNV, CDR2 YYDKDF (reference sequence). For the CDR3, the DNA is TGTGCCACCAGCAGAGATCGGTCAGGGTCTTCTGGCTACACCTTC. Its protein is CATSRDRSGSSGYTF.

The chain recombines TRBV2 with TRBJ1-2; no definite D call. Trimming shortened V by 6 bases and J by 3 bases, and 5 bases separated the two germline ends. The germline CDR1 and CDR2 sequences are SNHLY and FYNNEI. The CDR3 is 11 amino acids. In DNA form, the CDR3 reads TGTGCCAGCAGGGCTGACTATGGCTACACCTTC. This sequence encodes CASRADYGYTF.

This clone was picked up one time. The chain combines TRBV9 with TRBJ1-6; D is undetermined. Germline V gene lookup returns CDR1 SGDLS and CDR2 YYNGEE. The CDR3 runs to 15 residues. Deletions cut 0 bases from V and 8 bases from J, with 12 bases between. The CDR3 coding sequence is TGTGCCAGCAGCGTAGTCGGAGGGTCGGATTCACCCCTCCACTTT. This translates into CASSVVGGSDSPLHF.

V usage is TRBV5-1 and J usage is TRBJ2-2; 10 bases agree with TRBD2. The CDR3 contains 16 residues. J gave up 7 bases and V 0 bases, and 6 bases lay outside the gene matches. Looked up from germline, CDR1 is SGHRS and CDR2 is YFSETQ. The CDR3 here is CASSLEAGGRNGELFF. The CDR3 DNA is TGCGCCAGCAGCTTGGAAGCGGGGGGGCGGAACGGGGAGCTGTTTTTT.

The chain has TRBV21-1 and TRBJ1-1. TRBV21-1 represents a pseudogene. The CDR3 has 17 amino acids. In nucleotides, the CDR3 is TGTGCCAGCAGCAAAATTGGTCATGTCGGGGTTAACACTGAAGCTTTCTTT. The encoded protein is CASSKIGHVGVNTEAFF.

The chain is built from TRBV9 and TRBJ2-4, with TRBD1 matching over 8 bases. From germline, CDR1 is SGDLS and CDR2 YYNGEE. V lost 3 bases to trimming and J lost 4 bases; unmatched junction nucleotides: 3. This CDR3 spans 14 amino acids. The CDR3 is CASSEGQGKNIQYF. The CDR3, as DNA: TGTGCCAGCAGCGAAGGACAGGGTAAAAACATTCAGTACTTC.

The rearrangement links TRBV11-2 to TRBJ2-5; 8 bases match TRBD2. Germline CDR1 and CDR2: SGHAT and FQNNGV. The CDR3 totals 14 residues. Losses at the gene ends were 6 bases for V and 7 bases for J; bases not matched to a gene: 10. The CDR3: CASRDQRGTRTQYF. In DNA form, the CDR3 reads TGTGCCAGCAGAGATCAGCGGGGGACCAGGACCCAGTACTTC. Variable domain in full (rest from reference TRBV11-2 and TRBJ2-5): EAGVAQSPRYKIIEKRQSVAFWCNPISGHATLYWYQQILGQGPKLLIQFQNNGVVDDSQLPKDRFSAERLKGVDSTLKIQPAKLEDSAVYLCASRDQRGTRTQYFGPGTRLLVL.

The DNA for the CDR3 is TGTGCCAGCAGCCAGTCCGGGACAGTGACCTTC. Its translation: CASSQSGTVTF. The chain carries TRBV3-1 (or the pseudogene TRBV3-2) and TRBJ1-2, with 7 bases fitting TRBD1. V trimming: 3 bases; J trimming: 14 bases; junction bases outside the gene matches: 6. The CDR3 contains 11 residues. CDR1 is LGHDT, CDR2 YNNKEL, per germline (reference sequence).

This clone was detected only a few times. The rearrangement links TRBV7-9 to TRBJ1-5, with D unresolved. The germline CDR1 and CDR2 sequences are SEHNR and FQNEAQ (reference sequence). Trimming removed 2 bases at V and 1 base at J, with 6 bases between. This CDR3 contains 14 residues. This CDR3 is CASSLTESNQPQHF. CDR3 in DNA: TGTGCCAGCAGCTTAACGGAGAGCAATCAGCCCCAGCATTTT.

The CDR3 region is CASSFEGAYGYTF. CDR3 DNA sequence: TGCGCCAGCAGCTTTGAGGGGGCGTATGGCTACACCTTC. V and J are TRBV5-1 and TRBJ1-2; 7 bases map to TRBD1. The V segment lost 2 bases and the J segment 5 bases; nucleotides outside the gene matches: 3. CDR3 length: 13 amino acids. The germline V gene has CDR1 SGHRS and CDR2 YFSETQ.

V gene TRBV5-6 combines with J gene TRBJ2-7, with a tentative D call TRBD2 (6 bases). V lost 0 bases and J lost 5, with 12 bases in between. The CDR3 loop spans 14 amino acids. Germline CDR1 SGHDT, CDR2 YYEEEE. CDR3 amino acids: CASSLVAGNNEQYF. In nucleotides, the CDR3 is TGTGCCAGCAGCTTGGTTGCGGGGAACAACGAGCAGTACTTC.

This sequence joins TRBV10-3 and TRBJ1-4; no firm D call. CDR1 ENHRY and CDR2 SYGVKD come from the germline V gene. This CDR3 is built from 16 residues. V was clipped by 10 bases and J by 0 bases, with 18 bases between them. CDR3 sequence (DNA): TGTGCCACGTCAGAATTTTACAGAACAACTAATGAAAAACTGTTTTTT. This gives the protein CATSEFYRTTNEKLFF.

This CDR3 reads CASRLTAANTQYF. The DNA for the CDR3 is TGTGCCAGCAGGTTAACCGCCGCGAATACGCAGTATTTT. The rearrangement links TRBV6-5 to TRBJ2-3; D unclear. Looked up from germline, CDR1 is MNHEY and CDR2 is SVGAGI. Trimming stripped 6 bases from V and 7 bases from J, with 14 bases between. CDR3 length: 13 amino acids.

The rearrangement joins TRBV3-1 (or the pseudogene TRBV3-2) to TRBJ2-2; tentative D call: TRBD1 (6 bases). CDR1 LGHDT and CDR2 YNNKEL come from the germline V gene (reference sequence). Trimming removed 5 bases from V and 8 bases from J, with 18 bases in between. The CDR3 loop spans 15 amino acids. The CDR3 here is CASSNRDTVGGELFF. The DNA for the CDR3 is TGTGCCAGCAGCAACCGGGACACCGTGGGAGGGGAGCTGTTTTTT.

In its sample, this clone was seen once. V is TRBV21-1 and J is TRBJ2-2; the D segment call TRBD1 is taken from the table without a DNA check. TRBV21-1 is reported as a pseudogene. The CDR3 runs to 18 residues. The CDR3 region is CASSKDPEKTANTGELFF. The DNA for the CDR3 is TGTGCCAGCAGCAAAGACCCTGAGAAGACAGCAAACACCGGGGAGCTGTTTTTT.

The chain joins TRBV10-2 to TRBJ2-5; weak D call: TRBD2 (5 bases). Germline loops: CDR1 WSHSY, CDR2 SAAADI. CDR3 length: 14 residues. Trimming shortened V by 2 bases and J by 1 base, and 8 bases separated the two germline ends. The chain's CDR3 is CASSENSAQETQYF. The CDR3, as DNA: TGCGCCAGCAGTGAGAATAGCGCCCAAGAGACCCAGTACTTC.

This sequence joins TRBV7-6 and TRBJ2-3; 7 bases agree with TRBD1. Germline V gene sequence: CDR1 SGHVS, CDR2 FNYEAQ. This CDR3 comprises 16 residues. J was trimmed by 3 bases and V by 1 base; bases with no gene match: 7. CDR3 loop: CASSLGAAGGTDTQYF. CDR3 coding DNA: TGTGCCAGCAGCTTAGGTGCGGCAGGGGGTACAGATACGCAGTATTTT. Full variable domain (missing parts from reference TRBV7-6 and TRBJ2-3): GAGVSQSPRYKVTKRGQDVALRCDPISGHVSLYWYRQALGQGPEFLTYFNYEAQQDKSGLPNDRFSAERPEGSISTLTIQRTEQRDSAMYRCASSLGAAGGTDTQYFGPGTRLTVL.